These 8 T cell receptor beta chains originate from one sample sequenced in a study of response to subunit inactivated influenza vaccine. MiXCR, run by TCRdb on the RT-PCR reads, gives a single entry per CDR3 protein. Counted here are 500,000 to 600,000 distinct CDR3 sequences, about 12% occurring once; the ten biggest clones make up around 9.6%. Sequenced material: PBMCs from blood, taken on the day of vaccination. Every receptor here comes from a man aged 45-65 years who received an inactivated influenza vaccine.

The J gene is TRBJ1-1, the V gene TRBV3-1, with D tentatively TRBD1 (6 bases). Germline V gene sequence: CDR1 LGHDT, CDR2 YNNKEL (reference sequence). V dropped 1 base and J dropped 5 bases, with 11 bases sitting between them. The CDR3 has 14 amino acids. In DNA form, the CDR3 reads TGTGCCAGCAGCCAAGTTAGGGGGGGGACTGAAGCTTTCTTT. It codes for CASSQVRGGTEAFF.

This clonotype was found many times. CDR3 nucleotides: TGTGCCAGCAGCTTAGCGCAGGAGGGCAATCAGCCCCAGCATTTT. Its translation: CASSLAQEGNQPQHF. The rearrangement joins TRBV7-2 to TRBJ1-5, with D hard to call. Per germline, CDR1 SGHTA and CDR2 FQGNSA. Trimming took 0 bases from V and 2 from J, leaving 8 bases between them. The CDR3 sequence is 15 residues long.

This clonotype was seen more than once but under ten times. The CDR3 sequence is CASSAGQGGSYEQYF. The CDR3 nucleotides are TGTGCCAGCAGCGCCGGACAGGGGGGTTCCTACGAGCAGTACTTC. The V and J genes are TRBV9 and TRBJ2-7, with 10 bases fitting TRBD1. This CDR3 comprises 15 residues. V was clipped by 3 bases and J by 1 base; unmatched bases: 4. In germline, CDR1 is SGDLS, CDR2 YYNGEE.

In its sample, this clonotype was seen many times. The chain recombines TRBV20-1 with TRBJ2-7, with D hard to call. Germline V CDR1 and CDR2: DFQATT, SNEGSKA (reference sequence). The CDR3 is 14 amino acids. V lost 1 base and J lost 0, with 10 bases in between. DNA of the CDR3: TGCAGTGCTAGAGGGCAGAGGAGCTCCTACGAGCAGTACTTC. Amino acids: CSARGQRSSYEQYF.

This clonotype occurred a few times. The genes are TRBV7-9 and TRBJ2-7; 10 nucleotides align to TRBD1. The trim removed 2 bases at V and 5 bases at J, leaving 9 bases unmatched. Germline V gene data show CDR1 as SEHNR and CDR2 as FQNEAQ (reference sequence). This CDR3 region has 16 residues. As DNA, the CDR3 is TGTGCCAGCAGCTTAATGGGACAGGGGACGAAGGACGAGCAGTACTTC. Amino acids: CASSLMGQGTKDEQYF.

This clonotype was picked up many times. The chain employs TRBV7-2 and TRBJ2-7; 10 nucleotides align to TRBD2. J gave up 3 bases and V 5 bases, and 4 bases lay outside the gene matches. Looked up from germline, CDR1 is SGHTA and CDR2 is FQGNSA. CDR3 length equals 14 residues. CDR3 in amino acids: CASSRSGGVYEQYF. The DNA of the CDR3 is TGTGCCAGCAGCCGAAGCGGGGGGGTCTACGAGCAGTACTTC.

The chain combines TRBV4-2 with TRBJ2-2, with D possibly matching TRBD1 (5 bases). The CDR3 is made up of 13 amino acids. The V end lost 2 bases, the J end lost 7 bases, and 8 bases lay between the germline ends. Germline lookup yields CDR1 LGHNA and CDR2 YNFKEQ. The CDR3 loop is CASSQQGYGELFF. The CDR3 coding sequence is TGTGCCAGCAGCCAACAGGGTTACGGGGAGCTGTTTTTT.

This clonotype was found a few times. V is TRBV10-2 and J is TRBJ1-2; D remains ambiguous. V lost 3 bases to trimming and J lost 1 base, with 9 bases between them. The CDR3 covers 14 residues. Germline V gives CDR1 WSHSY, CDR2 SAAADI. CDR3 DNA: TGCGCCAGCAGTGATGGTCACCTTAACTATGGCTACACCTTC. It yields the protein CASSDGHLNYGYTF.